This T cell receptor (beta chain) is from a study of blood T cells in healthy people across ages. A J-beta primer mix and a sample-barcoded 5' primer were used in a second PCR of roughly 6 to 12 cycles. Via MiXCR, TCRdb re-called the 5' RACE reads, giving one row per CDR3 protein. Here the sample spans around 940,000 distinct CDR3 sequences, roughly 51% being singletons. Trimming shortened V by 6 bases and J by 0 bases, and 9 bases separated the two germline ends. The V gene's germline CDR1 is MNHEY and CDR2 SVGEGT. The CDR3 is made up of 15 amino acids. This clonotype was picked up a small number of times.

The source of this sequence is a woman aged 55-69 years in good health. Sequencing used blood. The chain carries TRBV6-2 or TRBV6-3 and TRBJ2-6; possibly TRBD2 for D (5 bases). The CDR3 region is CASSDRGSGANVLTF. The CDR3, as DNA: TGTGCCAGCAGCGACCGGGGCTCTGGGGCCAACGTCCTGACTTTC.